Listed below are T cell receptor beta chains from one sample, sequenced in a study of metastatic and nonmetastatic thyroid tumors. TCRdb called clones again from the PCR reads with MiXCR. The sample includes over 50,000 clones, almost 30% seen only once; the top ten take 15%. Sequencing input: blood. These receptors came from a female donor with papillary thyroid cancer or a benign thyroid nodule (not recorded which). Some clones in this sample may be carry-over from other donors' samples. Each CDR3 is given without its conserved first and last residue. D genes are given only for firm matches.

v_call | d_call | cdr3_aa
TRBV7-8 | TRBD2 | ASSPSIWGGRVNTGELF
TRBV4-2 | NA | ASSQDPGDSGNTIY
TRBV6-1 | TRBD1 | ASSPGTGTSPLH
TRBV12-3/TRBV12-4 | NA | ASSLKPGDQY
TRBV28 | TRBD2 | ASSSPTGRTYEQY
TRBV20-1 | NA | SAGRRRSDTQY
TRBV11-3 | NA | ASSLGWSSYNEQF
TRBV27 | TRBD1 | ASSWDRGETQY
TRBV7-2 | TRBD2 | ASSVAGGSYNEQF
TRBV28 | NA | ASRTGDIGSPLH
TRBV4-2 | TRBD1 | ASSPVSAGTAKNIQY
TRBV4-1 | TRBD2 | ASSQDLVLGRVGEQF
TRBV18 | TRBD2 | ASSSSIRTSRAYNEQF
TRBV3-1 | TRBD2 | ATSQLAGDDEQY
TRBV24-1 | NA | ATSDPPVNEQY
TRBV30 | NA | AWSVGAGDGYT
TRBV19 | NA | ASSTGLTTEAF
TRBV15 | TRBD2 | ATSRDVLAGAGTDTQY
TRBV20-1 | TRBD2 | SARPVLAGGTYNEQF
TRBV20-1 | TRBD1 | SASQGGGGNTIY
TRBV9 | NA | ASGPRPPGSETGELF
TRBV12-3/TRBV12-4 | NA | ASSLDPTQETQY
TRBV28 | NA | ASTSQWGSNQTQH
TRBV27 | NA | ASSVSVTGGSYGYT
TRBV12-3/TRBV12-4 | TRBD2 | ASSPGLAGTQY
TRBV5-1 | NA | ASRRGASSGNTIY
TRBV19 | NA | ASSLVRGTEAF
TRBV27 | NA | ASSLNRGVREQY
TRBV3-1 | NA | ASSRRPAKNIQY
TRBV20-1 | TRBD2 | SARGHVARREAADTQY
TRBV2 | TRBD1 | ASSDGTGYGYT
TRBV7-3 | TRBD2 | ASSLIGLGLANVLT
TRBV5-1 | TRBD2 | ASSQSAGVSTDTQY
TRBV28 | TRBD1 | ASSDGQGAEAF
TRBV25-1 | NA | ASSGRLITDTQY
TRBV6-1 | TRBD2 | ASSEEAGGINEQF
TRBV7-7 | NA | ASSLGSGPSYEQY
TRBV19 | TRBD2 | ASSMREAEQY
TRBV3-1 | TRBD2 | ASSQGLAGGGTDTQY
TRBV6-1 | TRBD1 | ASSRQGANSPLH
TRBV10-3 | NA | AISWQSSYNEQF
TRBV12-3/TRBV12-4 | TRBD2 | ASSGPREYLSNEQF